The source of this T cell receptor beta chain is a study of blood T cell repertoires in COVID-19. At the level of the study: PBMCs, B-cell-depleted T cells, or T cells were the source of the cDNA or gDNA that made up the material.

CDR3 length: 13 residues. The V segment lost 5 bases and the J segment 6 bases; nucleotides outside the gene matches: 6. The germline gives CDR1 SGHTA, CDR2 FQGTGA. Authors' processing steps: Estimation of nucleated cell counts was performed using reference gene primer amplification. Profiled with immunoSEQ multiplex PCR; TCRdb holds only in-frame clones, not every one. V, J and clone size are taken as reported in that table, and D and trimming were inferred from the DNA itself. The data contain about 120,000 clones, 79% of them singletons. The chain couples TRBV7-3 to TRBJ1-2; 7 bases line up with TRBD1. The sequenced material came from peripheral blood. The source of this sequence is a woman older than 75 with acute or convalescent COVID-19. DNA of the CDR3: TGTGCCAGCAGCGGCCCCGGGACAGATGGCTACACCTTC. It specifies CASSGPGTDGYTF.